The 10 T cell receptor beta chains below all came from one sample that was sequenced in a study of T cell changes during pregnancy in multiple sclerosis. Assay: immunoSEQ multiplex PCR; the TCRdb copy retains only in-frame clones and omits some. The sample has about 67,000 clones; 92% are singletons. The sample in question was peripheral blood, obtained in the first trimester of pregnancy. All receptors derive from a female donor in good health, enrolled as a control in a pregnancy study.

The rearrangement uses TRBV7-2 and TRBJ2-1; D is uncertain. Germline lookup yields CDR1 SGHTA and CDR2 FQGNSA. V dropped 2 bases and J dropped 5 bases, with 7 bases sitting between them. The CDR3 is 13 residues long. This CDR3 reads CASSLSMNNEQFF. CDR3 nucleotide sequence: TGTGCCAGCAGCTTATCTATGAACAATGAGCAGTTCTTC.

V is TRBV2 and J is TRBJ2-5; D possibly corresponds to TRBD1 (5 bases). The CDR3 is 13 residues long. V lost 5 bases to trimming and J lost 1 base, with 8 bases between them. Germline CDR1 and CDR2: SNHLY and FYNNEI. The chain's CDR3 is CASSPGFQETQYF. The CDR3 DNA follows: TGTGCCAGCAGTCCAGGGTTCCAAGAGACCCAGTACTTC.

V is TRBV10-3 and J is TRBJ1-3; the D gene is possibly TRBD1 (5 bases). CDR1 is ENHRY and CDR2 is SYGVKD in the germline V gene. V shed 2 bases and J shed 5 bases, with 7 bases lying between them. The length of the CDR3 is 13 residues. The CDR3 sequence is CAISEGGRNTIYF. CDR3 nucleotides: TGTGCCATCAGTGAGGGGGGGAGAAACACCATATATTTT.

This clone was detected only once. This chain connects TRBV6-5 to TRBJ1-1; TRBD1 agrees at 9 bases. V lost 2 bases, J lost 4 bases, and 8 bases stayed unmatched. Germline values: CDR1 MNHEY, CDR2 SVGAGI. The CDR3 contains 16 residues. CDR3 sequence reads: CASSYQNRGPVTEAFF. DNA for the CDR3: TGTGCCAGCAGTTACCAGAACAGGGGGCCGGTCACTGAAGCTTTCTTT.

V gene TRBV4-2 combines with J gene TRBJ2-7; 8 nucleotides agree with TRBD1. Trimming at V came to 3 bases and at J to 0 bases, leaving 7 bases not matched to a gene. This CDR3 contains 16 residues. The germline gives CDR1 LGHNA, CDR2 YNFKEQ. Here the CDR3 DNA reads TGTGCCAGCAGCCACCCCGGGACAGGCGTCTCCTACGAGCAGTACTTC. Protein: CASSHPGTGVSYEQYF.

The CDR3 here is CASSLMDKQETQYF. The CDR3 DNA is TGCGCCAGCAGCTTGATGGACAAACAAGAGACCCAGTACTTC. V is TRBV5-1 and J is TRBJ2-5; possibly TRBD1 for D (5 bases). V dropped 1 base and J dropped 2 bases, with 9 bases sitting between them. The germline V gene encodes CDR1 SGHRS and CDR2 YFSETQ. The CDR3 is made up of 14 amino acids.

The chain couples TRBV28 to TRBJ2-1; possible D gene TRBD1, 5 bases. CDR3 length: 14 residues. Germline V gives CDR1 MDHEN, CDR2 SYDVKM. Trimming took off 3 bases at V and 2 bases at J, with 8 bases between the two ends. CDR3 region: CASSLGQAYNEQFF. Written as DNA, the CDR3 is TGTGCCAGCAGTTTGGGGCAGGCCTACAATGAGCAGTTCTTC.

The CDR3: CASSSGQSTDTQYF. The CDR3 DNA reads TGCGCCAGCAGCTCGGGACAGAGCACAGATACGCAGTATTTT. This chain connects TRBV5-1 to TRBJ2-3; 7 nucleotides agree with TRBD1. This CDR3 spans 14 amino acids. Germline V lookup: CDR1 SGHRS, CDR2 YFSETQ. With V trimmed by 3 bases and J by 0 bases, 1 base remained unmatched. The full variable domain, in which reference TRBV5-1 and TRBJ2-3 provide the parts outside the CDR3, is KAGVTQTPRYLIKTRGQQVTLSCSPISGHRSVSWYQQTPGQGLQFLFEYFSETQRNKGNFPGRFSGRQFSNSRSEMNVSTLELGDSALYLCASSSGQSTDTQYFGPGTRLTVL.

The table lists this clone with a few counts. This chain joins TRBV6-4 and TRBJ2-2; 12 bases are shared with TRBD1. The CDR3 is made up of 17 amino acids. Losses at the gene ends were 2 bases for V and 6 bases for J; bases not matched to a gene: 7. CDR1 MRHNA and CDR2 SNTAGT come from the germline V gene. As DNA, the CDR3 is TGTGCCAGCAGTGACACCTTGGGACAGGGGGCGCCCGGGGAGCTGTTTTTT. This encodes CASSDTLGQGAPGELFF.

Comments on this clone: This same CDR3 is encoded by further DNA sequences in the sample. This chain connects TRBV5-4 to TRBJ2-5; D perhaps matches TRBD2 (5 bases). The CDR3 contains 14 residues. CDR1 is SGHNT, CDR2 YYREEE, per germline (reference sequence). V was cut by 2 bases and J by 2 bases, with 10 bases left in between. The CDR3 nucleotides read TGTGCCAGCAGCTTAGCTCCGGGGCAAGAGACCCAGTACTTC. Translating it yields CASSLAPGQETQYF. The full variable domain, with the rest looked up from reference TRBV5-4 and TRBJ2-5, is ETGVTQSPTHLIKTRGQQVTLRCSSQSGHNTVSWYQQALGQGPQFIFQYYREEENGRGNFPPRFSGLQFPNYSSELNVNALELDDSALYLCASSLAPGQETQYFGPGTRLLVL.